This entry lists 17 T cell receptor beta chains sequenced from one sample in a study of T-cell memory formation after mild COVID-19. TCRdb redid the calling of the 5' RACE reads with MiXCR, one entry per CDR3 protein. The sample has fewer than 400,000 distinct CDR3 sequences, approximately 12% seen once. Sequencing was carried out using PBMCs or a T cell subset sorted from them (not recorded which). The receptors derive from a man aged 18 to 30 who had mild COVID-19 (a few samples of this study predate the infection). Cell type and time point are not known.

The V call is TRBV5-1, the J call TRBJ2-2; D perhaps matches TRBD2 (7 bases). With 4 bases removed from V and 10 bases from J, the gap between germline ends came to 14 bases. Germline values: CDR1 SGHRS, CDR2 YFSETQ. The CDR3 is 13 residues long. Here the CDR3 DNA reads TGCGCCAGCAGCCTCCTAGGGGGGGAGGAGCTGTTTTTT. Translation gives CASSLLGGEELFF.

The chain employs TRBV20-1 and TRBJ1-1, with 7 nucleotides matching TRBD1. J was trimmed by 1 base and V by 6 bases; bases with no gene match: 8. Per the germline V gene, CDR1 is DFQATT and CDR2 is SNEGSKA (reference sequence). The CDR3 has 14 amino acids. The CDR3 sequence: CSANRGSRNTEAFF. The CDR3, as DNA: TGCAGTGCAAACAGGGGATCGAGGAACACTGAAGCTTTCTTT.

This clonotype was seen a few times. The chain couples TRBV6-1 to TRBJ2-5, with a tentative D call TRBD1 (6 bases). The V and J ends lost 7 bases and 5 bases respectively, with 14 bases between them. Germline V gene lookup returns CDR1 MNHNS and CDR2 SASEGT. The CDR3 length is 13 residues. CDR3 amino acids: CASKLQGGETQYF. CDR3 DNA sequence: TGTGCCAGCAAACTACAGGGCGGCGAGACCCAGTACTTC.

The V and J genes are TRBV27 and TRBJ2-1, with D possibly being TRBD2 (7 bases). V lost 6 bases to trimming and J lost 7 bases, with 13 bases between them. The CDR3 covers 13 residues. In germline, CDR1 is MNHEY, CDR2 SMNVEV (reference sequence). In DNA form, the CDR3 reads TGTGCCAGCAGGGGGGGGCGCGGAAATGAGCAGTTCTTC. Translated, it gives CASRGGRGNEQFF.

This clonotype was detected only a few times. The chain employs TRBV5-1 and TRBJ1-1; D gene uncertain. Germline V gene lookup returns CDR1 SGHRS and CDR2 YFSETQ. V was shortened by 3 bases and J by 8 bases, with 14 bases between the two germline ends. CDR3 length equals 13 residues. CDR3 sequence (DNA): TGCGCCAGCAGCTCACTTCGGCGAGGCGAAGCTTTCTTT. It specifies CASSSLRRGEAFF. Looking up the rest from reference TRBV5-1 and TRBJ1-1 gives the full variable domain: KAGVTQTPRYLIKTRGQQVTLSCSPISGHRSVSWYQQTPGQGLQFLFEYFSETQRNKGNFPGRFSGRQFSNSRSEMNVSTLELGDSALYLCASSSLRRGEAFFGQGTRLTVV.

This clonotype was seen more than once but under ten times. DNA for the CDR3: TGTGCCAGCAGCCAGGGGGTATCTGGGGCCAACGTCCTGACTTTC. This gives the protein CASSQGVSGANVLTF. The chain carries TRBV12-3 or TRBV12-4 and TRBJ2-6; TRBD1 aligns across 7 bases. Trimming at V came to 6 bases and at J to 1 base, leaving 3 bases not matched to a gene. The CDR3 has 15 amino acids.

This clonotype was counted between two and nine times. In nucleotides, the CDR3 is TGCGCCAGCAGCGGCGACTTCGGAGCTGGGGCCAACGTCCTGACTTTC. It encodes CASSGDFGAGANVLTF. The chain is built from TRBV10-1 and TRBJ2-6, with D unclear. Trimming took off 6 bases at V and 2 bases at J, with 14 bases between the two ends. The CDR3 has 16 amino acids. CDR1 WNHNN and CDR2 SYGVQD come from the germline V gene (reference sequence).

This clonotype was detected many times. The genes are TRBV5-1 and TRBJ2-7, with 10 bases identical to TRBD2. In germline, CDR1 is SGHRS, CDR2 YFSETQ. V lost 4 bases to trimming and J lost 5 bases; unmatched junction nucleotides: 6. This CDR3 has 14 amino acids. For the CDR3, the DNA is TGCGCCAGCAGCATGCTGAGCGGGGGGGACGAGCAGTACGTC. Its protein is CASSMLSGGDEQYV.

This clonotype was observed a handful of times. The rearrangement joins TRBV6-5 to TRBJ2-3; D gene uncertain. The V gene lost 0 bases and the J gene lost 8 bases, with 9 bases spanning the gap. This CDR3 has 13 residues. Germline V lookup: CDR1 MNHEY, CDR2 SVGAGI. CDR3 residues: CASSYSFPSTQYF. The CDR3 DNA reads TGTGCCAGCAGTTACTCTTTTCCTAGTACGCAGTATTTT.

This clonotype was recorded a few times. This sequence joins TRBV7-8 and TRBJ1-2; 12 bases line up with TRBD1. CDR3 length: 18 amino acids. The V and J ends lost 3 bases and 1 base, in that order; junction bases with no gene match: 9. The germline V gene has CDR1 SGHVS and CDR2 FQNEAQ. CDR3 sequence: CASSFIGTGGIDNYGYTF. In DNA form, the CDR3 reads TGTGCCAGCAGCTTTATAGGGACAGGGGGCATCGATAACTATGGCTACACCTTC.

In its sample, this clonotype was seen a few times. This sequence joins TRBV2 and TRBJ2-3, with D hard to call. The CDR3 spans 12 residues. V lost 4 bases, J lost 5 bases, and 7 bases lay in between. Germline values: CDR1 SNHLY, CDR2 FYNNEI. DNA for the CDR3: TGTGCCAGCAGTGGATTAGGAGATACGCAGTATTTT. Its translation: CASSGLGDTQYF.

The chain recombines TRBV20-1 with TRBJ1-1; 7 bases are a match to TRBD1. Germline V gives CDR1 DFQATT, CDR2 SNEGSKA (reference sequence). This CDR3 spans 12 amino acids. V lost 6 bases and J lost 5; bases outside the gene matches: 6. CDR3 in DNA: TGCAGTGCCGTAGGGGGCTTAACTGAAGCTTTCTTT. It translates to CSAVGGLTEAFF.

This clonotype was detected only a few times. The rearrangement uses TRBV4-2 and TRBJ1-2; D might be TRBD1 (5 bases). CDR1 LGHNA and CDR2 YNFKEQ come from the germline V gene. Trimming removed 2 bases at V and 8 bases at J, with 6 bases between. The CDR3 runs to 11 residues. Here the CDR3 reads CASSQSGGYTF. The CDR3 DNA sequence: TGTGCCAGCAGCCAATCAGGGGGCTACACCTTC.

The chain recombines TRBV4-3 with TRBJ1-4; the D gene is possibly TRBD1 (5 bases). Germline V CDR1 and CDR2: LGHNA, YSLEER. The V and J ends lost 1 base and 4 bases respectively, with 19 bases between them. CDR3 size: 18 residues. Here the CDR3 DNA reads TGCGCCAGCAGCCAAGCCTCGGGGGAAGAGGCCCTTAATGAAAAACTGTTTTTT. Translated: CASSQASGEEALNEKLFF.

V usage is TRBV4-3 and J usage is TRBJ2-3; D call uncertain. This CDR3 spans 15 amino acids. Deletions cut 1 base from V and 1 base from J, with 9 bases between. CDR1 LGHNA and CDR2 YSLEER come from the germline V gene. The CDR3 reads CASSQAPQGTDTQYF. Written as DNA, the CDR3 is TGCGCCAGCAGCCAAGCCCCGCAGGGCACAGATACGCAGTATTTT.

This clonotype appeared a few times. The chain recombines TRBV3-1 with TRBJ1-3; D may be TRBD1 (5 bases). Germline V gives CDR1 LGHDT, CDR2 YNNKEL (reference sequence). V was pared by 2 bases and J by 9 bases, with 11 bases between. The CDR3 extends over 13 amino acids. CDR3 nucleotides: TGTGCCAGCAGCCAACAGGGCTATGGCACCATATATTTT. As protein: CASSQQGYGTIYF.

This clonotype appeared a few times. The chain couples TRBV20-1 to TRBJ2-1; 10 nucleotides match TRBD2. This CDR3 is built from 15 residues. Germline lookup yields CDR1 DFQATT and CDR2 SNEGSKA (reference sequence). Trimming cost V 0 bases and J 5 bases; bases outside gene matches: 4. Here the CDR3 reads CSARDTSGEDNEQFF. In DNA form, the CDR3 reads TGCAGTGCTAGAGACACTAGCGGGGAGGACAATGAGCAGTTCTTC.